This TCR beta chain was sequenced for a study of shared clonotypes between healthy human individuals. Study outcomes and limitations: Memory subsets had estimated richness that was generally smaller than that of naive subsets.

This clone was picked up many times. What it recognizes is unknown. This sample includes further DNA sequences coding for the same CDR3. Using immunoSEQ multiplex PCR, the repertoire was profiled, and TCRdb retains in-frame clones only, with some absent. The data show about 110,000 clones, 68% seen once. This TCR derives from a woman in her twenties or thirties in good health. Sample: memory CD8+ T cells sorted from blood. Regarding subset: CD45RO+ cells pooled with CCR7-negative TemRA cells.

CDR3 region: CSVEQGNTEAFF. The CDR3 DNA sequence: TGCAGCGTTGAACAGGGAAACACTGAAGCTTTCTTT. The rearrangement links TRBV29-1 to TRBJ1-1; D perhaps matches TRBD1 (5 bases). This CDR3 has 12 amino acids. V was clipped by 2 bases and J by 2 bases, with 6 bases between them. Germline CDR1 SQVTM, CDR2 ANQGSEA.